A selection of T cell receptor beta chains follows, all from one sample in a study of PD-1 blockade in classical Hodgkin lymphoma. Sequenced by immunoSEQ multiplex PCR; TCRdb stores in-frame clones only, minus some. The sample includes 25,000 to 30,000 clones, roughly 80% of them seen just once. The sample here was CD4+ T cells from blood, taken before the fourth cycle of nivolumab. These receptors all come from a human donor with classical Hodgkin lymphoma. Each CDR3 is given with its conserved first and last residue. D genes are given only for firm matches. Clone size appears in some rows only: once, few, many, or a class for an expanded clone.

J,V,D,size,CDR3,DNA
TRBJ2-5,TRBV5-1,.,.,CASSVGDIQETQYF,TGCGCCAGCAGCGTTGGGGACATACAAGAGACCCAGTACTTC
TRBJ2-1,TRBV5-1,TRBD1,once,CASRNKEGTGEFF,TGCGCCAGCAGAAATAAAGAAGGGACAGGGGAGTTCTTC
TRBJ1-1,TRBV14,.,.,CASSLLQGNTEAFF,TGTGCCAGCAGCCTCCTACAGGGTAACACTGAAGCTTTCTTT
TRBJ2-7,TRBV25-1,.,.,CASSGGPGAQYEQYF,TGTGCCAGCAGTGGGGGGCCAGGGGCCCAATACGAGCAGTACTTC
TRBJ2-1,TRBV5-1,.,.,CASSLAIPVNEQFF,TGCGCCAGCAGCTTGGCCATACCGGTTAATGAGCAGTTCTTC
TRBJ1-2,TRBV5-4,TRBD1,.,CASSPYGQGMYGYTF,TGTGCCAGCAGCCCCTACGGACAGGGAATGTATGGCTACACCTTC
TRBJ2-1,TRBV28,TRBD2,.,CASSLPSGGRDEQFF,TGTGCCAGCAGTTTACCTAGCGGGGGGCGGGATGAGCAGTTCTTC
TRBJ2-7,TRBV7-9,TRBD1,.,CASSLDRSTYEQYF,TGTGCCAGCAGCCTGGACAGGTCTACCTACGAGCAGTACTTC
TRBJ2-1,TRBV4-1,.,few,CASSGPTSRLRNEQFF,TGCGCCAGCAGCGGTCCTACGTCTAGACTTCGGAATGAGCAGTTCTTC
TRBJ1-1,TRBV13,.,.,CASSFPSTRGAGEAFF,TGTGCCAGCAGCTTTCCTTCCACTAGAGGGGCCGGGGAAGCTTTCTTT
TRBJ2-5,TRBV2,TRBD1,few,CASSADREETQYF,TGTGCCAGCAGTGCGGACAGGGAAGAGACCCAGTACTTC
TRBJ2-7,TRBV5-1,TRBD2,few,CASSATSGAYEQYF,TGCGCCAGCAGCGCGACTAGCGGCGCATACGAGCAGTACTTC
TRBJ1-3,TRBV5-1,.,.,CASSLEAGDSGNTIYF,TGCGCCAGCAGCTTGGAAGCAGGGGATTCTGGAAACACCATATATTTT
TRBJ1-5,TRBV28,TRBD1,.,CASSLPGTVVDQPQHF,TGTGCCAGCAGTTTACCCGGGACAGTTGTCGATCAGCCCCAGCATTTT
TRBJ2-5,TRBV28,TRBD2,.,CASSLGGSGGAYQETQYF,TGTGCCAGCAGTTTAGGTGGTAGCGGGGGGGCGTACCAAGAGACCCAGTACTTC
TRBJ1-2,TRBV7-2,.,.,CASSLDDGHNYGYTF,TGTGCCAGCAGCTTAGACGACGGCCATAACTATGGCTACACCTTC
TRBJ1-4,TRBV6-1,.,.,CASSEGTRGAVGEKLFF,TGTGCCAGCAGTGAAGGGACAAGGGGAGCCGTTGGTGAAAAACTGTTTTTT
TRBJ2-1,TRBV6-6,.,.,CASTLSERYNEQFF,TGTGCCAGCACCCTTTCAGAAAGGTACAATGAGCAGTTCTTC
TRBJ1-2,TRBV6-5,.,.,CASRGTPGNYGYTF,TGTGCCAGCAGGGGGACACCGGGTAACTATGGCTACACCTTC
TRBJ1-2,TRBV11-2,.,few,CASSVEGAGYTF,TGTGCCAGCAGCGTAGAGGGTGCTGGCTACACCTTC
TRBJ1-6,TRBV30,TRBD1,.,CAWSVDRGIPNYNSPLHF,TGTGCCTGGAGTGTAGACAGGGGGATCCCTAACTATAATTCACCCCTCCACTTT
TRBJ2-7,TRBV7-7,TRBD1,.,CASSSGTGPYEQYF,TGTGCCAGCAGCTCCGGGACAGGACCCTACGAGCAGTACTTC
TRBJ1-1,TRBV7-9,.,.,CASSFLVGTEAFF,TGTGCCAGCAGCTTCTTGGTGGGCACTGAAGCTTTCTTT
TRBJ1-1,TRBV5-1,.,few,CASSLRWAGMTEAFF,TGCGCCAGCAGTCTACGGTGGGCAGGGATGACTGAAGCTTTCTTT
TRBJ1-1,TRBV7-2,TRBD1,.,CASSYWTGTEAFF,TGTGCCAGCAGCTACTGGACAGGCACTGAAGCTTTCTTT
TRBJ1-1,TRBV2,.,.,CASRVVAGRTLNTEAFF,TGTGCCAGCAGGGTCGTAGCGGGACGGACCCTGAACACTGAAGCTTTCTTT
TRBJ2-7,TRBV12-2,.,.,CASLAYDPYEQYF,TGTGCAAGTCTCGCTTATGACCCCTACGAGCAGTACTTC
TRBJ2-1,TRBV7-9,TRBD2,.,CASSLLAGIFSQFF,TGTGCCAGCAGCTTACTAGCGGGGATTTTTTCGCAGTTCTTC
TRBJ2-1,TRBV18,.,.,CASSPTISYNEQFF,TGTGCCAGCTCACCGACAATCTCCTACAATGAGCAGTTCTTC
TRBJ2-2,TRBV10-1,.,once,CASRAPIELPELFF,TGCGCCAGCAGGGCCCCAATAGAGCTTCCGGAGCTGTTTTTT
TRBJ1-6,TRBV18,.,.,CASSPAKGSPLHF,TGTGCCAGCTCACCGGCAAAGGGTTCACCCCTCCACTTT
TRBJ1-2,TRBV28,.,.,CASSLPIGQGGYTF,TGTGCCAGCAGTTTACCCATTGGGCAGGGCGGCTACACCTTC
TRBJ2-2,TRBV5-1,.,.,CASSLGSRGRTGELFF,TGCGCCAGCAGCTTGGGGAGTCGGGGCCGGACCGGGGAGCTGTTTTTT
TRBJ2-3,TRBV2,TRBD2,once,CASSELTSGGRTDTQYF,TGTGCCAGCAGTGAACTTACTAGCGGGGGGAGAACAGATACGCAGTATTTT
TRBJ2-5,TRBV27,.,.,CASSFPNQETQYF,TGTGCCAGCAGTTTCCCCAACCAAGAGACCCAGTACTTC